This T cell receptor (beta chain) was sequenced during a study of metastatic and nonmetastatic thyroid tumors. This clone was seen ten or more times. Its antigen is not known. In germline, CDR1 is MDHEN, CDR2 SYDVKM. The V end lost 2 bases, the J end lost 7 bases, and 15 bases lay between the germline ends. CDR3 size: 15 residues. No patient received treatment before thyroid surgery. Overall study findings and caveats: Significantly higher TCR beta diversity was reportedly seen in malignant thyroid tumors than benign nodules, in blood and tumor.

TCRdb recomputed clones from the PCR reads via MiXCR. In the table there are 75,000 to 100,000 clones, approximately 12% of which are singletons. Sequencing was carried out using blood. This clonotype was sampled from a female donor with papillary thyroid cancer or a benign thyroid nodule (not recorded which). Some clones in this sample may be carry-over from other donors' samples. This chain links TRBV28 with TRBJ2-1; D is possibly TRBD1 or TRBD2 (5 bases each). DNA for the CDR3: TGTGCCAGCAGTTTAGGGGGAGTGGGGTCGAATGAGCAGTTCTTC. This codes for CASSLGGVGSNEQFF.